This TCR beta chain comes out of a study of T cell responses to AZD1222 COVID-19 vaccine. The table came from immunoSEQ multiplex PCR; TCRdb's copy has only in-frame clones and leaves some out. This sample has more than 50,000 clones, with approximately 82% found just once. CDR1 is LGHNA, CDR2 YSLEER, per germline. Trimming removed 0 bases at V and 4 bases at J, with 12 bases between. The CDR3 has 15 amino acids. Specimen: peripheral blood, collected on day 0 of AZD1222 vaccination. The TCR originated in an adult in good health. The chain recombines TRBV4-3 with TRBJ1-2; D ambiguous. This chain's CDR3 is CASSQDLGPSYGYTF. The CDR3 bases are TGCGCCAGCAGCCAAGATCTTGGCCCCTCCTATGGCTACACCTTC.